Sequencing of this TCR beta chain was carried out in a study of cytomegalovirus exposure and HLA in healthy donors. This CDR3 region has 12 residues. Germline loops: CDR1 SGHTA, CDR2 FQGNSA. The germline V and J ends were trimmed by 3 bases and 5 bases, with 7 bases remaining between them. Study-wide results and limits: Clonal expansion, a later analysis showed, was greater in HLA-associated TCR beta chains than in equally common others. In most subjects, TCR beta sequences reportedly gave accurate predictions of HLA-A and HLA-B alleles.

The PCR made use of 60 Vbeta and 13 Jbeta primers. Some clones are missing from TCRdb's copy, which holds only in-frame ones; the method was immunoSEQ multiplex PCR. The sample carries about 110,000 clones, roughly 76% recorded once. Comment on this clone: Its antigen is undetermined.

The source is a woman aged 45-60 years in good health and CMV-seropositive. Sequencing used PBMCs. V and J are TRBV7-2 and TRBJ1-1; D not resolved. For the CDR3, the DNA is TGTGCCAGCAGCTTTACCCGGACTGAAGCTTTCTTT. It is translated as CASSFTRTEAFF.